Each of the 23 T cell receptor beta chains below was sequenced from the same sample in a study of T cell clones after liver transplantation. Sequencing was performed with immunoSEQ multiplex PCR; in TCRdb, only in-frame clones are kept and a portion is missing. Found here are around 110,000 clones, about nine tenths of them singletons; the top ten hold around 0.8%. The sample consisted of CD4+ T cells from blood, taken 12 months after liver transplant. The origin of the receptors is a human patient who received a liver transplant. A share of the T cells may be of graft donor origin.

The CDR3 here is CASSLSGSNYGYTF. The CDR3 DNA sequence: TGTGCCAGCAGTTTATCGGGCAGCAACTATGGCTACACCTTC. V and J are TRBV27 and TRBJ1-2, with no clear D. The V end was cut by 0 bases, the J end by 2 bases, with 7 bases between. This CDR3 spans 14 amino acids. Germline-derived CDR1 and CDR2 are MNHEY and SMNVEV (reference sequence).

CDR3: CASSAPRGSGSKSYEQYF. In DNA, the CDR3 is TGTGCCAGCAGCGCCCCAAGGGGAAGCGGGAGCAAGTCCTACGAGCAGTACTTC. The gene calls are TRBV28 and TRBJ2-7; TRBD2 matches 8 bases. Trimming cost V 6 bases and J 1 base; bases outside gene matches: 17. This CDR3 has 18 residues. CDR1 is MDHEN, CDR2 SYDVKM, per germline.

V and J are TRBV7-2 and TRBJ2-1; 10 nucleotides align to TRBD2. Per the germline V gene, CDR1 is SGHTA and CDR2 is FQGNSA. Trimming took 0 bases from V and 0 from J; bases not matched to a gene: 8. The CDR3 is 19 amino acids. The CDR3, as DNA: TGTGCCAGCAGCTTAGCCCCCTCTAGCGGGAGTTCCTCCTACAATGAGCAGTTCTTC. Translation: CASSLAPSSGSSSYNEQFF.

The chain is built from TRBV5-1 and TRBJ2-7; TRBD1 agrees at 8 bases. This CDR3 comprises 16 residues. Germline CDR1 SGHRS, CDR2 YFSETQ. The V and J ends lost 4 bases and 6 bases, in that order; junction bases with no gene match: 15. The CDR3 loop reads CASSRTGQGASGEQYF. CDR3 bases: TGCGCCAGCAGCAGAACCGGACAGGGAGCAAGCGGCGAGCAGTACTTC.

This clone was found a few times. The chain links TRBV28 to TRBJ2-7, with D perhaps matching TRBD2 (6 bases). The CDR3 extends over 15 amino acids. V lost 4 bases and J lost 0, with 13 bases in between. The germline V gene has CDR1 MDHEN and CDR2 SYDVKM. CDR3 protein: CASSSYMTSSYEQYF. The CDR3 DNA follows: TGTGCCAGCAGTTCCTACATGACTAGCTCCTACGAGCAGTACTTC. Looking up the rest from reference TRBV28 and TRBJ2-7 gives the full variable domain: DVKVTQSSRYLVKRTGEKVFLECVQDMDHENMFWYRQDPGLGLRLIYFSYDVKMKEKGDIPEGYSVSREKKERFSLILESASTNQTSMYLCASSSYMTSSYEQYFGPGTRLTVT.

The chain carries TRBV5-1 and TRBJ2-7; 8 bases are a match to TRBD2. CDR3 length: 15 residues. From germline, CDR1 is SGHRS and CDR2 YFSETQ. J lost 4 bases, V lost 1 base, and 7 bases had no gene match. This chain's CDR3 is CASSLLSGRMYEQYF. The CDR3 DNA is TGCGCCAGCAGCTTGTTAAGCGGGAGAATGTACGAGCAGTACTTC.

This chain connects TRBV27 to TRBJ1-5; D is undetermined. The CDR3 totals 13 residues. Germline V lookup: CDR1 MNHEY, CDR2 SMNVEV (reference sequence). V dropped 3 bases and J dropped 5 bases, with 8 bases sitting between them. The CDR3 spells CASSFAGYQPQHF. The CDR3 bases are TGTGCCAGCAGTTTTGCCGGTTATCAGCCCCAGCATTTT.

The chain carries TRBV4-3 and TRBJ2-5, with 8 bases identical to TRBD2. CDR3 length: 16 residues. CDR1 is LGHNA, CDR2 YSLEER, per germline. Unmatched junction bases numbered 6, after V lost 0 bases and J lost 3 bases. The CDR3 region is CASSQEGSGVEETQYF. The CDR3 DNA reads TGCGCCAGCAGCCAAGAAGGTAGCGGGGTGGAAGAGACCCAGTACTTC.

This chain connects TRBV13 to TRBJ1-1, with TRBD1 matching 7 bases. CDR1 and CDR2 (germline): PRHDT, FYEKMQ (reference sequence). V gave up 3 bases and J gave up 1 base; unmatched junction bases: 11. CDR3 size: 17 residues. CDR3 sequence: CASSFISGGGENTEAFF. The CDR3 DNA is TGTGCCAGCAGCTTTATCTCAGGGGGAGGAGAGAACACTGAAGCTTTCTTT.

This clone occurred once. CDR3 DNA sequence: TGTGCCAGCAGCGCCCCCGGGACTTCTAACACCGGGGAGCTGTTTTTT. This translates into CASSAPGTSNTGELFF. V gene TRBV7-2 combines with J gene TRBJ2-2, with a weak D call TRBD2 (6 bases). Trimming stripped 5 bases from V and 2 bases from J, with 15 bases between. Germline CDR1 and CDR2: SGHTA and FQGNSA. This CDR3 has 16 amino acids.

This chain uses TRBV6-5 with TRBJ1-1; D call uncertain. V lost 4 bases and J lost 1, with 13 bases in between. This CDR3 has 15 amino acids. In germline, CDR1 is MNHEY, CDR2 SVGAGI. The CDR3: CASSSQYRPNTEAFF. CDR3 DNA: TGTGCCAGCAGTTCCCAATATCGACCGAACACTGAAGCTTTCTTT.

This sequence joins TRBV19 and TRBJ2-7; 11 bases agree with TRBD2. This CDR3 comprises 16 residues. CDR1 is LNHDA and CDR2 is SQIVND in the germline V gene (reference sequence). V lost 5 bases and J lost 2; bases outside the gene matches: 8. CDR3 DNA: TGTGCCAGTAGTCCCCTCGGGACTAGCGGTACCTACGAGCAGTACTTC. Protein product: CASSPLGTSGTYEQYF.

With respect to this clone: This specimen includes other DNA sequences encoding the same CDR3. This sequence joins TRBV9 and TRBJ2-7, with 7 bases identical to TRBD1. The CDR3 extends over 14 amino acids. Germline V CDR1 and CDR2: SGDLS, YYNGEE. V shed 4 bases, J shed 0 bases, and the junction held 4 bases outside the gene matches. The CDR3 sequence: CASSPRDSSYEQYF. As DNA, the CDR3 is TGTGCCAGCAGCCCACGGGACAGCTCCTACGAGCAGTACTTC.

The sample holds a few counts of this clone. The rearrangement joins TRBV19 to TRBJ1-2, with a possible D match to TRBD1 (6 bases). This CDR3 spans 13 amino acids. Germline values: CDR1 LNHDA, CDR2 SQIVND (reference sequence). Trimming shortened V by 7 bases and J by 5 bases, and 14 bases separated the two germline ends. CDR3 nucleotide sequence: TGTGCCAGTACTCTGGACAGTCGATATGGCTACACCTTC. Its translation: CASTLDSRYGYTF.

The chain uses TRBV27 and TRBJ2-7, with a possible D match to TRBD1 (6 bases). V was shortened by 4 bases and J by 0 bases, with 13 bases between the two germline ends. This CDR3 region has 15 residues. Germline V CDR1 and CDR2: MNHEY, SMNVEV (reference sequence). CDR3 sequence: CASSSTGKSSYEQYF. For the CDR3, the DNA is TGTGCCAGCAGTTCCACAGGGAAGAGCTCCTACGAGCAGTACTTC.

This clone was counted a few times. This sequence joins TRBV6-1 and TRBJ2-2; no reliable D call. CDR1 and CDR2 from the germline V gene are MNHNS and SASEGT. Trimming took off 7 bases at V and 4 bases at J, with 13 bases between the two ends. This CDR3 region has 14 residues. The CDR3 DNA is TGTGCCAGCACAGGAGCCCGCCTCACCGGGGAGCTGTTTTTT. Protein sequence: CASTGARLTGELFF.

The V call is TRBV6-1, the J call TRBJ2-7; TRBD2 is a possible D gene (5 bases). V gave up 6 bases and J gave up 2 bases, with 11 bases separating them. The CDR3 sequence is 13 residues long. From germline, CDR1 is MNHNS and CDR2 SASEGT. For the CDR3, the DNA is TGTGCCAGCAGCGTTGACTATCCCTACGAGCAGTACTTC. This translates into CASSVDYPYEQYF.

The chain combines TRBV10-2 with TRBJ2-5; TRBD1 is a possible D gene (6 bases). CDR1 is WSHSY and CDR2 is SAAADI in the germline V gene. Trimming pared 6 bases from V and 4 bases from J, leaving 9 bases between. This CDR3 has 12 residues. The CDR3 nucleotides are TGCGCCAGCAGCTTGACAGGAGAGACCCAGTACTTC. Protein: CASSLTGETQYF.

This chain connects TRBV5-4 to TRBJ2-5, with D unresolved. The CDR3 length is 12 residues. Trimming took off 4 bases at V and 3 bases at J, with 7 bases between the two ends. Germline V gene sequence: CDR1 SGHNT, CDR2 YYREEE (reference sequence). This CDR3 reads CASSRPKETQYF. CDR3 in DNA: TGTGCCAGCAGCCGTCCAAAAGAGACCCAGTACTTC.

The table lists this clone with a count of one. The rearrangement uses TRBV5-1 and TRBJ1-1; 8 bases are a match to TRBD1. The CDR3 is 13 residues long. Germline lookup yields CDR1 SGHRS and CDR2 YFSETQ. V shed 5 bases, J shed 4 bases, and the junction held 4 bases outside the gene matches. The CDR3 nucleotides are TGCGCCAGCAGACAGGGGGGGACCACTGAAGCTTTCTTT. Translated, it gives CASRQGGTTEAFF.

The chain is built from TRBV6-6 and TRBJ2-7; 7 bases are shared with TRBD2. The CDR3 has 15 amino acids. The germline V gene has CDR1 MNHNY and CDR2 SVGAGI (reference sequence). Trimming removed 5 bases from V and 2 bases from J; junction bases left unmatched: 9. The CDR3 spells CASSLLGGMTYEQYF. The CDR3 DNA follows: TGTGCCAGCAGTCTCCTCGGGGGGATGACCTACGAGCAGTACTTC.

The chain links TRBV30 to TRBJ2-6, with 7 bases that match TRBD1. The junction had 4 bases not matched to a gene; V was cut back by 7 bases and J by 1 base. From germline, CDR1 is GTSNPN and CDR2 SVGIG (reference sequence). CDR3 size: 14 residues. The CDR3 sequence: CAFYRGSGANVLTF. CDR3 bases: TGTGCCTTTTACAGGGGATCTGGGGCCAACGTCCTGACTTTC.

This clone has more than one count but fewer than ten. CDR3 bases: TGCGCCAGCAGCTTGGTAGTCGGGACAACCACCGGGGAGCTGTTTTTT. Its protein product is CASSLVVGTTTGELFF. This rearrangement joins TRBV5-1 to TRBJ2-2; a possible D gene is TRBD1 (6 bases). Per the germline V gene, CDR1 is SGHRS and CDR2 is YFSETQ. This CDR3 contains 16 residues. V lost 0 bases and J lost 4, with 13 bases in between.